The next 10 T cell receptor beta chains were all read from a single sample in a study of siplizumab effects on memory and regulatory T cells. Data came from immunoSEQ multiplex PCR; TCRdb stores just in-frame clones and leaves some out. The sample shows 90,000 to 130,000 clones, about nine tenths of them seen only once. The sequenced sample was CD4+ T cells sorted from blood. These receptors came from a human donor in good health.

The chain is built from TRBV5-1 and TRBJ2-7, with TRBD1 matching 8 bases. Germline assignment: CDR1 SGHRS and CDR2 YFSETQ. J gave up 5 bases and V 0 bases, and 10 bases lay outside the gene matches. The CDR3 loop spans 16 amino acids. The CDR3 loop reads CASSLEFGQGVDEQYF. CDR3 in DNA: TGCGCCAGCAGCTTGGAGTTTGGACAGGGTGTTGACGAGCAGTACTTC.

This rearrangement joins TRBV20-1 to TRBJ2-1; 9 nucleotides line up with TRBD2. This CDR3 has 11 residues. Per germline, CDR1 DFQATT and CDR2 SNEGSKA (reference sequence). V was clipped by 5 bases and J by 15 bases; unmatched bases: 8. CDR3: CSAGSGTSLFF. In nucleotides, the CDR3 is TGCAGTGCTGGGTCCGGGACTAGCCTGTTCTTC.

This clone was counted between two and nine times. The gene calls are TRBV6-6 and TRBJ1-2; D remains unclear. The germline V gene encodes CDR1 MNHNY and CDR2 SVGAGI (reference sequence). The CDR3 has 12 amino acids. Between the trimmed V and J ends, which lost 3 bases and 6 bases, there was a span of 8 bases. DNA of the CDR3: TGTGCCAGCAGTTATCAGATGGATGGCTACACCTTC. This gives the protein CASSYQMDGYTF.

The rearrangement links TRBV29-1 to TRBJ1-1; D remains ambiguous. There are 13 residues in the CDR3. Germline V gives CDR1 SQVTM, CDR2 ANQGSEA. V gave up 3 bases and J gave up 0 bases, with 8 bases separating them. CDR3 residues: CSVEARLNTEAFF. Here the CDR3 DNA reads TGCAGCGTTGAGGCTCGTTTGAACACTGAAGCTTTCTTT.

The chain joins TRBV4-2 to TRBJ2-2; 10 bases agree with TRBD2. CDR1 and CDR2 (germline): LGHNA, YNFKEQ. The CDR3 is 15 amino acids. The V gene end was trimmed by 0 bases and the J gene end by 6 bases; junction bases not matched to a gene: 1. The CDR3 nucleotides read TGTGCCAGCAGCCAAGAAGCGGGGGGGCCCGGGGAGCTGTTTTTT. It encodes CASSQEAGGPGELFF.

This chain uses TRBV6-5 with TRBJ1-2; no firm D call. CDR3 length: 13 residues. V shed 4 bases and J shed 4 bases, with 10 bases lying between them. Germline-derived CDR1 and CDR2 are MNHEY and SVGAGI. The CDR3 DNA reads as TGTGCCAGCAGTTCCGAGCTTTTCTATGGCTACACCTTC. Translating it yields CASSSELFYGYTF.

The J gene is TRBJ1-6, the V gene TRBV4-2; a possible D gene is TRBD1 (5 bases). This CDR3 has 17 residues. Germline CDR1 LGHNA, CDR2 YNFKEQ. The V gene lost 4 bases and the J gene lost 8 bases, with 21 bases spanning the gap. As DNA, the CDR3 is TGTGCCAGCAGCCCGAGTTCGGGAGGGGCGGTGGATTCACCCCTCCACTTT. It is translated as CASSPSSGGAVDSPLHF.

This CDR3 is CASSESGGPLGHEQFF. In DNA form, the CDR3 reads TGCGCCAGCAGTGAGAGTGGGGGGCCTCTGGGCCATGAGCAGTTCTTC. The chain links TRBV10-1 to TRBJ2-1; possibly TRBD1 or TRBD2 for D (6 bases each). The V gene lost 2 bases and the J gene lost 8 bases, with 19 bases spanning the gap. The CDR3 runs to 16 residues. Germline V gives CDR1 WNHNN, CDR2 SYGVQD (reference sequence).

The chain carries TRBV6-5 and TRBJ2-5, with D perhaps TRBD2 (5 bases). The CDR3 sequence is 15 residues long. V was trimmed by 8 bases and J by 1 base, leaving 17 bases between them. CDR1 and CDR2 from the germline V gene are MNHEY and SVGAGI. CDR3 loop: CASGDPRDTQETQYF. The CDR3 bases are TGTGCCAGCGGAGACCCGAGGGATACCCAAGAGACCCAGTACTTC.

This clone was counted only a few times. This chain's CDR3 is CASRDRNYEQYF. In DNA form, the CDR3 reads TGTGCCAGCAGGGACCGCAACTACGAGCAGTACTTC. This chain joins TRBV25-1 and TRBJ2-7; D not resolved. Germline lookup yields CDR1 MGHDK and CDR2 SYGVNS. The CDR3 is made up of 12 amino acids. V was cut by 6 bases and J by 3 bases, with 9 bases left in between.